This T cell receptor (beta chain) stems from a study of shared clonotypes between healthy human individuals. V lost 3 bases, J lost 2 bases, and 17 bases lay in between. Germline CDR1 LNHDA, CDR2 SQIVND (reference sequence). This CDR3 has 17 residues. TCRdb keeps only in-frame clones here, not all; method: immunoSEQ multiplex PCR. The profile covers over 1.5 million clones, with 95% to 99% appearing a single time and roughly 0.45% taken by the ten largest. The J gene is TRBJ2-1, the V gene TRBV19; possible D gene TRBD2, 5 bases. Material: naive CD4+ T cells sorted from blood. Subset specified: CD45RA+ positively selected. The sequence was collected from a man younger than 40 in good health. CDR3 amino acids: CASSIVSRRTPYNEQFF. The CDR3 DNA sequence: TGTGCCAGTAGTATCGTGAGCAGGAGGACCCCCTACAATGAGCAGTTCTTC.